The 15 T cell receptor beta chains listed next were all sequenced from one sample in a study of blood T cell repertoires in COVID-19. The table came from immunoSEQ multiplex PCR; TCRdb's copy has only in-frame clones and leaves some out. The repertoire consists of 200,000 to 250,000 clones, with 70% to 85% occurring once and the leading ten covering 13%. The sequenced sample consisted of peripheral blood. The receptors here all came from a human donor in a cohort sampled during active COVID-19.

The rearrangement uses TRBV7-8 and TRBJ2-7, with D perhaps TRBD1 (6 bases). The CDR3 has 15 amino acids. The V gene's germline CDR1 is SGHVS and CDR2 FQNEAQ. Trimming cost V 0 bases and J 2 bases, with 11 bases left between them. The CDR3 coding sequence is TGTGCCAGCAGCTTAGCTGGGGGCTCCGCCTACGAGCAGTACTTC. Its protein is CASSLAGGSAYEQYF.

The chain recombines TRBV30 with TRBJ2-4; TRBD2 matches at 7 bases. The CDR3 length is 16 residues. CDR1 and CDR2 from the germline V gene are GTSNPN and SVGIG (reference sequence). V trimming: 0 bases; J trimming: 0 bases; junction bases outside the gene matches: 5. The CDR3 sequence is CAWSVGSGLAKNIQYF. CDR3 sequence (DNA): TGTGCCTGGAGTGTCGGTAGCGGGTTAGCCAAAAACATTCAGTACTTC.

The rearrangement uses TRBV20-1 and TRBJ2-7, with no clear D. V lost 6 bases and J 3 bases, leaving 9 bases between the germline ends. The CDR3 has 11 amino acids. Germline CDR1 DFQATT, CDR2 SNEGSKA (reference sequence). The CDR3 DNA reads TGCAGTGCCCCCCTCGGCTACGAGCAGTACTTC. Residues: CSAPLGYEQYF.

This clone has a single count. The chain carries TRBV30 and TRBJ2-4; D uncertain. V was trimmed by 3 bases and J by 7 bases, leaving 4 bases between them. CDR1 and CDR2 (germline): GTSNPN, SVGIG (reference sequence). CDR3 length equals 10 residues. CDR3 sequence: CAWSGNIQYF. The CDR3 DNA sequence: TGTGCCTGGAGCGGGAACATTCAGTACTTC.

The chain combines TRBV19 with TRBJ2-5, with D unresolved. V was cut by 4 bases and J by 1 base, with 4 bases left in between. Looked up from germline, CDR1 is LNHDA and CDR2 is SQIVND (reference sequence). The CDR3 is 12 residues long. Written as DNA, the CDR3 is TGTGCCAGTAGTAACAGCCAAGAGACCCAGTACTTC. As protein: CASSNSQETQYF.

The CDR3 region is CASSIRQGRSSYNEQFF. The CDR3 nucleotides read TGTGCCAGTAGTATCAGACAGGGGCGAAGCTCCTACAATGAGCAGTTCTTC. This chain joins TRBV19 and TRBJ2-1; 8 bases match TRBD1. The trim removed 3 bases at V and 0 bases at J, leaving 7 bases unmatched. CDR1 is LNHDA and CDR2 is SQIVND in the germline V gene (reference sequence). The CDR3 sequence is 17 residues long.

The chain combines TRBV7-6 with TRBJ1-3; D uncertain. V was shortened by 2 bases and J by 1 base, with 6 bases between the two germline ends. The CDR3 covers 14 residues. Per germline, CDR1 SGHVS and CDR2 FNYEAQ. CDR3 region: CASSLSSSGNTIYF. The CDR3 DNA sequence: TGTGCCAGCAGCTTATCCAGTTCTGGAAACACCATATATTTT.

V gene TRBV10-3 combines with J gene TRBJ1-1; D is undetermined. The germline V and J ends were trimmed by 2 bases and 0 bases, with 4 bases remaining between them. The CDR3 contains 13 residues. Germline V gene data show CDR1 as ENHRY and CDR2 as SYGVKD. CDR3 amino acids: CAISESMNTEAFF. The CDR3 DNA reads TGTGCCATCAGTGAGAGCATGAACACTGAAGCTTTCTTT.

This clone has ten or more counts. For the CDR3, the DNA is TGTGCCAGCACCGTGGCCAGGCCTAGCGGGTCCTCTTTCTACAATGAGCAGTTCTTC. Amino acid sequence: CASTVARPSGSSFYNEQFF. V usage is TRBV5-6 and J usage is TRBJ2-1; 8 nucleotides agree with TRBD2. The ends lost 6 bases at V and 3 bases at J; junction bases unmatched: 20. The V gene's germline CDR1 is SGHDT and CDR2 YYEEEE. This CDR3 is built from 19 residues.

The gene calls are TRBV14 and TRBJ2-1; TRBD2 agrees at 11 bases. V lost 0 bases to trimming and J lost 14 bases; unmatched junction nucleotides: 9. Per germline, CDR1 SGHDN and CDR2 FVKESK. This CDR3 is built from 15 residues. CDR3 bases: TGTGCCAGCAGCCAAGATAGGGGACTAGCGGAGGGAAAGTTCTTC. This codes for CASSQDRGLAEGKFF.

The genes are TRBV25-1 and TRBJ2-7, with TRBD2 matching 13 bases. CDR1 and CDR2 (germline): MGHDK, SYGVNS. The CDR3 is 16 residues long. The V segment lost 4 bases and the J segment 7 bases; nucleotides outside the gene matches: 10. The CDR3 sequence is CASSARLAGGGGEQYF. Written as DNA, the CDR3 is TGTGCCAGCAGTGCGCGACTAGCGGGAGGAGGGGGGGAGCAGTACTTC.

DNA for the CDR3: TGTGCCAGCAGTCCAGGGACTAGCACTGAAGCTTTCTTT. Its protein is CASSPGTSTEAFF. This sequence joins TRBV28 and TRBJ1-1; the D gene is possibly TRBD1 (5 bases). The V gene's germline CDR1 is MDHEN and CDR2 SYDVKM. The CDR3 totals 13 residues. Trimming removed 5 bases from V and 4 bases from J, with 11 bases in between. The variable domain in full, completed from reference TRBV28 and TRBJ1-1, reads DVKVTQSSRYLVKRTGEKVFLECVQDMDHENMFWYRQDPGLGLRLIYFSYDVKMKEKGDIPEGYSVSREKKERFSLILESASTNQTSMYLCASSPGTSTEAFFGQGTRLTVV.

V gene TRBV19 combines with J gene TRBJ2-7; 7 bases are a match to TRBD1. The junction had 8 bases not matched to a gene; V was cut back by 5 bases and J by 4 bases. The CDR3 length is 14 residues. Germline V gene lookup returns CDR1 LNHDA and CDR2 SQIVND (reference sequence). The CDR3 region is CASSRQGNSYEQYF. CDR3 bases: TGTGCCAGTAGTCGACAGGGAAACTCTTACGAGCAGTACTTC.

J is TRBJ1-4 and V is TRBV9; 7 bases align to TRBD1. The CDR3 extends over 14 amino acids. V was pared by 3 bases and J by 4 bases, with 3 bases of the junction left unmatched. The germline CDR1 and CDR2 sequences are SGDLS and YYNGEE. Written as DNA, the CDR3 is TGTGCCAGCAGCGAGACAGGGAGTAATGAAAAACTGTTTTTT. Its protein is CASSETGSNEKLFF.

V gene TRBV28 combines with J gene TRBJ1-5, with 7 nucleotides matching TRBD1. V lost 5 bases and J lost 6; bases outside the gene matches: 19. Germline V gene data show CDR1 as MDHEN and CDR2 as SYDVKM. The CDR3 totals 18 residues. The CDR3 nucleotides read TGTGCCAGCAGTCCCTGGGCCGGGGGACAGTCGTTTGGTCAGCCCCAGCATTTT. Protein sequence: CASSPWAGGQSFGQPQHF.